Shown below are 13 T cell receptor beta chains from a single sample sequenced in a study of cytomegalovirus exposure and HLA in healthy donors. In the PCR, 60 Vbeta and 13 Jbeta primers were used. The method was immunoSEQ multiplex PCR; TCRdb's version includes in-frame clones alone and lacks a portion of them. The sample includes some 65,000 clones, roughly 80% of them seen just once. Sequencing was performed on PBMCs. The receptors shown here come from a girl aged 10-17 years in good health and CMV-seropositive.

The CDR3, as DNA: TGTGCCAGCAGCTACATCGTCCGAACCTACGAGCAGTACTTC. Translating gives CASSYIVRTYEQYF. The V call is TRBV11-2, the J call TRBJ2-7; D not resolved. CDR1 and CDR2 (germline): SGHAT, FQNNGV. Between the trimmed V and J ends, which lost 4 bases and 2 bases, there was a span of 12 bases. This CDR3 spans 14 amino acids.

V usage is TRBV15 and J usage is TRBJ2-7; 8 nucleotides align to TRBD2. This CDR3 spans 16 amino acids. J was trimmed by 2 bases and V by 3 bases; bases with no gene match: 9. Germline CDR1 and CDR2: LNHNV and YYDKDF (reference sequence). CDR3 sequence: CATSSGVAGRTYEQYF. The CDR3 region has the DNA TGTGCCACCAGCAGTGGTGTAGCGGGAAGAACCTACGAGCAGTACTTC.

This clone was found a few times. The chain joins TRBV5-4 to TRBJ1-4, with D uncertain. The germline V gene encodes CDR1 SGHNT and CDR2 YYREEE (reference sequence). CDR3 length: 14 residues. The V end was cut by 0 bases, the J end by 8 bases, with 11 bases between. CDR3 loop: CASSLADAGEKLFF. DNA for the CDR3: TGTGCCAGCAGCTTGGCCGATGCGGGGGAAAAACTGTTTTTT.

A few counts support this clone. The genes are TRBV7-8 and TRBJ1-1, with D perhaps matching TRBD1 (6 bases). Germline values: CDR1 SGHVS, CDR2 FQNEAQ. This CDR3 comprises 18 residues. V was cut by 5 bases and J by 3 bases, with 25 bases left in between. CDR3 in amino acids: CASSPERFGGKGDTEAFF. Here the CDR3 DNA reads TGTGCCAGCAGCCCAGAAAGGTTTGGGGGAAAGGGGGACACTGAAGCTTTCTTT.

The V gene is TRBV4-1, the J gene TRBJ2-1; TRBD2 matches at 9 bases. The CDR3 covers 16 residues. Germline V gene sequence: CDR1 MGHRA, CDR2 YSYEKL. The trim removed 4 bases at V and 5 bases at J, leaving 9 bases unmatched. DNA for the CDR3: TGCGCCAGCAGCCTTGGGGGACTAGCAAGGAACAATGAGCAGTTCTTC. It specifies CASSLGGLARNNEQFF.

The J gene is TRBJ2-1, the V gene TRBV2, with D possibly matching TRBD2 (7 bases). Germline loops: CDR1 SNHLY, CDR2 FYNNEI. V shed 6 bases and J shed 0 bases, with 21 bases lying between them. The length of the CDR3 is 18 residues. The CDR3 spells CASSARRGWGASYNEQFF. The CDR3 DNA reads as TGTGCCAGCAGCGCCCGGCGGGGGTGGGGGGCCTCCTACAATGAGCAGTTCTTC. The variable domain in full, with the rest retrieved from reference TRBV2 and TRBJ2-1, is EPEVTQTPSHQVTQMGQEVILRCVPISNHLYFYWYRQILGQKVEFLVSFYNNEISEKSEIFDDQFSVERPDGSNFTLKIRSTKLEDSAMYFCASSARRGWGASYNEQFFGPGTRLTVL.

The chain combines TRBV28 with TRBJ2-4; TRBD1 aligns across 9 bases. CDR3 size: 15 residues. Germline values: CDR1 MDHEN, CDR2 SYDVKM. Trimming removed 5 bases from V and 1 base from J; junction bases left unmatched: 3. The CDR3 coding sequence is TGTGCCAGCAGTCGACAGGGGGTCGCCAAAAACATTCAGTACTTC. Translation: CASSRQGVAKNIQYF.

This chain connects TRBV19 to TRBJ2-5; 11 positions agree with TRBD1. Germline V CDR1 and CDR2: LNHDA, SQIVND (reference sequence). V lost 5 bases, J lost 4 bases, and 3 bases stayed unmatched. The CDR3 has 14 amino acids. The CDR3, as DNA: TGTGCCAGTAGTTTGGGGACAGGGGGAGAGACCCAGTACTTC. Its protein is CASSLGTGGETQYF.

The V call is TRBV10-2, the J call TRBJ2-7; 7 nucleotides agree with TRBD2. The CDR3 has 15 residues. Losses at the gene ends were 3 bases for V and 0 bases for J; bases not matched to a gene: 5. From germline, CDR1 is WSHSY and CDR2 SAAADI. The CDR3 nucleotides are TGCGCCAGCAGTGACTTAGTAGCGGGCTCCTACGAGCAGTACTTC. This gives the protein CASSDLVAGSYEQYF.

The chain is built from TRBV9 and TRBJ2-5; tentative D call: TRBD2 (5 bases). With the DNA end fitting TRBJ2-7 better, the J assignment may be wrong. The CDR3 consists of 15 residues. Germline lookup yields CDR1 SGDLS and CDR2 YYNGEE. The CDR3 spells CASSTQGGPTTEQYF. CDR3 DNA sequence: TGTGCCAGCAGCACCCAAGGAGGTCCTACTACCGAGCAGTACTTC.

J is TRBJ1-2 and V is TRBV19; TRBD1 agrees at 7 bases. CDR1 and CDR2 (germline): LNHDA, SQIVND (reference sequence). The J segment lost 0 bases and the V segment lost 7 bases, leaving 5 bases of the junction unmatched. The CDR3 length is 14 residues. The CDR3 is CASTGTATNYGYTF. The CDR3 DNA is TGTGCCAGTACCGGGACAGCCACTAACTATGGCTACACCTTC.

CDR3 sequence reads: CASGGANTEAFF. CDR3 DNA: TGCGCCAGTGGGGGGGCGAACACTGAAGCTTTCTTT. The chain uses TRBV5-1 and TRBJ1-1; the D gene is possibly TRBD1 (6 bases). CDR3 length equals 12 residues. The germline CDR1 and CDR2 sequences are SGHRS and YFSETQ. V shed 8 bases and J shed 1 base, with 9 bases lying between them.

This chain uses TRBV19 with TRBJ2-3, with 11 bases matching TRBD2. The germline V gene has CDR1 LNHDA and CDR2 SQIVND (reference sequence). This CDR3 has 13 amino acids. The V segment lost 4 bases and the J segment 12 bases; nucleotides outside the gene matches: 6. The CDR3 DNA follows: TGTGCCAGTAGTACCTCACTAGCGGGGGTTCAGTATTTT. Its translation is CASSTSLAGVQYF.